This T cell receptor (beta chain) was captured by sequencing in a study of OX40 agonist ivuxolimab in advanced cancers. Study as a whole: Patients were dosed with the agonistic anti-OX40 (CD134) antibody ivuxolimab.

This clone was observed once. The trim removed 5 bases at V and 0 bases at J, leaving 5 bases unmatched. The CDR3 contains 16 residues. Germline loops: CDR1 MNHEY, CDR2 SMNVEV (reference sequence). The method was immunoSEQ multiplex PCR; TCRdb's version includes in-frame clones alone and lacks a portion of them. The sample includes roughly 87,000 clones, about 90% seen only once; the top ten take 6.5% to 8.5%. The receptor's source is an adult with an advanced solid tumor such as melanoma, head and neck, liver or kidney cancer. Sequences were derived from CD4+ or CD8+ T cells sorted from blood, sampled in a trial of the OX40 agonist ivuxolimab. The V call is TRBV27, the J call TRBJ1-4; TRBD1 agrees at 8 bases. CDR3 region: CASSLYRGATNEKLFF. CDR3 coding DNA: TGTGCCAGCAGTCTATACAGGGGGGCAACTAATGAAAAACTGTTTTTT.